Listed below are T cell receptor beta chains from one sample, sequenced in a study of CD8 T cells in ankylosing spondylitis. MiXCR was run by TCRdb on the 5' RACE reads, yielding one entry per CDR3 protein. The repertoire has 500,000 to 650,000 distinct CDR3 sequences, approximately 5.3% of them found once; the top ten carry around 3.6%. The sequenced sample consisted of blood, either unsorted or a sorted T cell fraction (not recorded which). The receptors originated from a male donor with ankylosing spondylitis. The CDR3 runs from the conserved cysteine through the conserved F or W. The order of the fields is V gene, J gene, CDR3 protein.

v_call: TRBV7-9
j_call: TRBJ1-1
cdr3_aa: CASSSQTGDGEAFF

v_call: TRBV11-3
j_call: TRBJ2-1
cdr3_aa: CASSPLGRGEQFF

v_call: TRBV5-1
j_call: TRBJ1-2
cdr3_aa: CASSFSFGDGDGYTF

v_call: TRBV5-6
j_call: TRBJ2-4
cdr3_aa: CASSWWGDRGNIQYF

v_call: TRBV20-1
j_call: TRBJ1-4
cdr3_aa: CSAVLGGAGEKLFF

v_call: TRBV20-1
j_call: TRBJ2-3
cdr3_aa: CSAKGQKGDTQYF

v_call: TRBV5-5
j_call: TRBJ2-2
cdr3_aa: CASSLQGGWTGELFF

v_call: TRBV27
j_call: TRBJ2-5
cdr3_aa: CASSFRGTLETQYF

v_call: TRBV7-2
j_call: TRBJ2-1
cdr3_aa: CASSLVGPEQFF

v_call: TRBV18
j_call: TRBJ1-5
cdr3_aa: CASQGQYNQPQHF

v_call: TRBV4-3
j_call: TRBJ1-3
cdr3_aa: CASSQERGLRIYF

v_call: TRBV11-2
j_call: TRBJ2-3
cdr3_aa: CASSFLSASTDTQYF

v_call: TRBV10-3
j_call: TRBJ2-2
cdr3_aa: CAIRDRFTGELFF

v_call: TRBV6-1
j_call: TRBJ2-7
cdr3_aa: CATPQGGSYEQYF

v_call: TRBV20-1
j_call: TRBJ2-3
cdr3_aa: CSAGTSAYTDTQYF

v_call: TRBV12-3/TRBV12-4
j_call: TRBJ2-5
cdr3_aa: CASSLFQVETQYF

v_call: TRBV5-1
j_call: TRBJ1-2
cdr3_aa: CASSLFTASGYTF

v_call: TRBV30
j_call: TRBJ1-2
cdr3_aa: CAWRSPGAGGYTF

v_call: TRBV7-8
j_call: TRBJ2-3
cdr3_aa: CASKGPDTQYF

v_call: TRBV20-1
j_call: TRBJ2-1
cdr3_aa: CSAWTGRINNEQFF

v_call: TRBV4-1
j_call: TRBJ2-7
cdr3_aa: CASSQWPGQDFSYEQYF

v_call: TRBV7-2
j_call: TRBJ1-1
cdr3_aa: CASSSFRQGGTEAFF

v_call: TRBV9
j_call: TRBJ2-3
cdr3_aa: CASSAGPSPGTDTQYF

v_call: TRBV20-1
j_call: TRBJ1-2
cdr3_aa: CSARDQGQEGGYTF

v_call: TRBV5-1
j_call: TRBJ2-2
cdr3_aa: CASSLPRGSGELFF

v_call: TRBV7-9
j_call: TRBJ2-7
cdr3_aa: CASRPSPGDSYEQYF

v_call: TRBV29-1
j_call: TRBJ2-7
cdr3_aa: CSAGGPGQGFYEQYF

v_call: TRBV4-3
j_call: TRBJ1-5
cdr3_aa: CASSQDLSTGINQPQHF

v_call: TRBV5-1
j_call: TRBJ1-2
cdr3_aa: CASSFGEGYTF

v_call: TRBV12-3/TRBV12-4
j_call: TRBJ2-1
cdr3_aa: CASSLGVEQFF

v_call: TRBV7-9
j_call: TRBJ2-1
cdr3_aa: CASSLESLFF

v_call: TRBV10-3
j_call: TRBJ2-7
cdr3_aa: CAISESTRVYEQYF

v_call: TRBV24-1
j_call: TRBJ2-1
cdr3_aa: CATSDPEYEQFF

v_call: TRBV20-1
j_call: TRBJ2-3
cdr3_aa: CSARAGTSGSRRDTQYF

v_call: TRBV12-3/TRBV12-4
j_call: TRBJ1-5
cdr3_aa: CASSLGQGVHGNQPQHF

v_call: TRBV29-1
j_call: TRBJ1-1
cdr3_aa: CSVEWFGTEAFF

v_call: TRBV9
j_call: TRBJ1-4
cdr3_aa: CASSVDGGPSVTNEKLFF